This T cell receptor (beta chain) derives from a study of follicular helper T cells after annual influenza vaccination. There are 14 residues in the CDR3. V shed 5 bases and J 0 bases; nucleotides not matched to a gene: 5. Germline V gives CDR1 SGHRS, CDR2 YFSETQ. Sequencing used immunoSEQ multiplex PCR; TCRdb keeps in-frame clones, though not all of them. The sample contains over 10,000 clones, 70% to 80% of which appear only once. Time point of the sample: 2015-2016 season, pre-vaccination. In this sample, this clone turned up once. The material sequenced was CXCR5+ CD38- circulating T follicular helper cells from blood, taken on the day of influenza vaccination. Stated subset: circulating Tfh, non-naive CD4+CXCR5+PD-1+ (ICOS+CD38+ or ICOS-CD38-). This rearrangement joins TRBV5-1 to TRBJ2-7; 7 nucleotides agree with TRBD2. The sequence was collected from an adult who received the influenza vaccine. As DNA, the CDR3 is TGCGCCAGCAGACTCGGGACTACCTCCTACGAGCAGTACTTC. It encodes CASRLGTTSYEQYF.